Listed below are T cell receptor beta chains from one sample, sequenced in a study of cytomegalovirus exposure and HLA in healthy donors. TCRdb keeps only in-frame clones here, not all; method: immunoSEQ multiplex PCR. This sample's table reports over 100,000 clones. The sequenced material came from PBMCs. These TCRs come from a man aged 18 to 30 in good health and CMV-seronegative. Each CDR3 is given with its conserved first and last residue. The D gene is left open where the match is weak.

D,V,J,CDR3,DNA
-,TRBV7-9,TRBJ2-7,CASSPLDSAYEQYF,TGTGCCAGCAGCCCGCTGGACAGTGCCTACGAGCAGTACTTC
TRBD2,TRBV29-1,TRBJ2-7,CSVGGTELAGNEQYF,TGCAGCGTTGGTGGCACAGAACTAGCGGGAAACGAGCAGTACTTC
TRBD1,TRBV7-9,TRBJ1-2,CASSLRGRVYGYTF,TGTGCCAGCAGCTTAAGGGGGCGCGTCTATGGCTACACCTTC
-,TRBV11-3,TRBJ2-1,CASSTTGQLVNNEQFF,TGTGCCAGCAGCACCACAGGACAATTGGTCAACAATGAGCAGTTCTTC
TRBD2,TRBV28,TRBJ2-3,CASSLYQGLTDTQYF,TGTGCCAGCAGTTTATACCAGGGACTAACAGATACGCAGTATTTT
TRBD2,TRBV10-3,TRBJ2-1,CAISILGTSGSSYNEQFF,TGTGCCATCAGTATACTCGGGACTAGCGGGAGCTCCTACAATGAGCAGTTCTTC
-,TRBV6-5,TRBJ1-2,CASSYSPGVVGYTF,TGTGCCAGCAGTTACTCTCCAGGGGTCGTCGGCTACACCTTC
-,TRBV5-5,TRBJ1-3,CASSLTLRTADLSSGNTIYF,TGTGCCAGCAGCTTGACCCTAAGGACAGCCGACCTAAGCTCTGGAAACACCATATATTTT
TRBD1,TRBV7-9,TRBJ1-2,CASTPGQGTYGYTF,TGTGCCAGCACACCGGGACAGGGTACCTATGGCTACACCTTC
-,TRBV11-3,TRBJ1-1,CASSLDKRAEAFF,TGTGCCAGCAGCTTAGATAAGCGGGCTGAAGCTTTCTTT
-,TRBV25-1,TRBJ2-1,CASSREYNEQFF,TGTGCCAGCAGTCGGGAGTACAATGAGCAGTTCTTC
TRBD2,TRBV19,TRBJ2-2,CASSIWGGMELFF,TGTGCCAGTAGTATATGGGGGGGGATGGAGTTGTTTTTT
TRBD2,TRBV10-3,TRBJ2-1,CAISQARTSVFYNEQFF,TGTGCCATCAGCCAGGCTAGGACTAGCGTTTTTTACAATGAGCAGTTCTTC
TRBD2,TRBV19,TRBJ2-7,CASRVAGGSYEQYF,TGTGCCAGTAGGGTGGCGGGGGGATCCTACGAGCAGTACTTC
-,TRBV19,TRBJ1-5,CASSHGGGNQPQHF,TGTGCCAGTAGTCACGGGGGTGGCAATCAGCCCCAGCATTTT
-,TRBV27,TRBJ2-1,CASSPGDPSYNEQFF,TGTGCCAGCAGTCCCGGGGATCCCTCCTACAATGAGCAGTTCTTC
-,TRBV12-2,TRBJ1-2,CASRLDREDPTYGYTF,TGTGCAAGTCGCTTAGATAGGGAGGATCCTACCTATGGCTACACCTTC
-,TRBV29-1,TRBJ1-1,CSVEVGGMNTEAFF,TGCAGCGTTGAAGTTGGCGGCATGAACACTGAAGCTTTCTTT
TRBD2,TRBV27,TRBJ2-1,CATIAGYNEQFF,TGTGCCACTATAGCGGGTTACAATGAGCAGTTCTTC
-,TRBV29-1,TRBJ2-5,CSVFPGSETQYF,TGCAGCGTTTTCCCGGGGTCAGAGACCCAGTACTTC
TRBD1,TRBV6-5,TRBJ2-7,CASQPGQGLEQYF,TGTGCCAGCCAACCGGGACAGGGGTTAGAGCAGTACTTC
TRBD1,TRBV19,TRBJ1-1,CASSKSGTGIRMNTEAFF,TGTGCCAGTAGTAAATCCGGGACAGGGATACGTATGAACACTGAAGCTTTCTTT
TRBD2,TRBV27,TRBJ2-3,CASSPLGTRVSDTQYF,TGTGCCAGCAGTCCACTCGGGACTAGGGTCTCAGATACGCAGTATTTT
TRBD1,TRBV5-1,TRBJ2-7,CASSPERGRFSYEQYF,TGCGCCAGCAGCCCGGAGAGGGGGCGTTTCTCCTACGAGCAGTACTTC
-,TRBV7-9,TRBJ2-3,CASILSPDTQYF,TGTGCCAGCATCCTCTCCCCAGATACGCAGTATTTT
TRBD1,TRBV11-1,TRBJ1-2,CASSQPTQGDGYTF,TGTGCCAGCAGCCAACCAACTCAGGGGGATGGCTACACCTTC
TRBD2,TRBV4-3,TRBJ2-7,CASSQGTGGPVQYF,TGCGCCAGCAGCCAAGGCACGGGAGGGCCGGTACAGTACTTC
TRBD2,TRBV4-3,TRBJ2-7,CASSVTSGRADEQYF,TGCGCCAGCAGCGTAACTAGCGGGAGGGCAGACGAGCAGTACTTC
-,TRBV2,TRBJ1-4,CASTLNEKLFF,TGTGCCAGCACTCTAAATGAAAAACTGTTTTTT
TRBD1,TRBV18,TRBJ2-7,CASSSDRVRSYEQYF,TGTGCCAGCTCATCAGACAGGGTGAGGTCCTACGAGCAGTACTTC
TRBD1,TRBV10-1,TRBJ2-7,CATEIRDRYEQYF,TGCGCCACCGAGATCCGGGACAGATACGAGCAGTACTTC
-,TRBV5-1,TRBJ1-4,CASSLDRRGEKLFF,TGCGCCAGCAGCTTGGACAGGCGGGGAGAAAAACTGTTTTTT
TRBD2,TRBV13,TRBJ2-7,CASSGPGSGGAKQYF,TGTGCCAGCAGTGGCCCAGGTTCCGGGGGGGCGAAGCAGTACTTC
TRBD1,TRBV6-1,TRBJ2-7,CASSVRDRGDYEQYF,TGTGCCAGCAGTGTCCGGGACAGAGGAGACTACGAGCAGTACTTC
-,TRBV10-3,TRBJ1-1,CAISERDTNTEAFF,TGTGCCATCAGTGAAAGGGACACGAACACTGAAGCTTTCTTT
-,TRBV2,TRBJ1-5,CASSDSTASNQPQHF,TGTGCCAGCAGTGACTCGACAGCCAGCAATCAGCCCCAGCATTTT
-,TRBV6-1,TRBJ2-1,CASSARSITSYNEQFF,TGTGCCAGCAGTGCTAGGTCCATAACAAGTTACAATGAGCAGTTCTTC
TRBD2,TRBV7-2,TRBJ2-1,CASSPIWTSGGAANEQFF,TGTGCCAGCAGCCCGATCTGGACTAGCGGGGGGGCCGCTAATGAGCAGTTCTTC
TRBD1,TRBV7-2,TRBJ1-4,CASSRGQPNEKLFF,TGTGCCAGCAGCCGGGGACAGCCTAATGAAAAACTGTTTTTT
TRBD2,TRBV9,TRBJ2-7,CASSPRTSGRASEQYF,TGTGCCAGCAGCCCACGGACTAGCGGGAGGGCGTCCGAGCAGTACTTC
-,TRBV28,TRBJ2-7,CASRAGVYEQYF,TGTGCCAGCAGGGCAGGGGTCTACGAGCAGTACTTC
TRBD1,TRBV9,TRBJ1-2,CASSAVGTAVGYTF,TGTGCCAGCAGCGCCGTGGGGACAGCGGTGGGCTACACCTTC
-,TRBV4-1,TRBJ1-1,CASSQEVQGNTEAFF,TGCGCCAGCAGCCAAGAGGTGCAGGGGAACACTGAAGCTTTCTTT
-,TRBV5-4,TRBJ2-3,CASSRTSTDTQYF,TGTGCCAGCAGTAGGACTAGCACAGATACGCAGTATTTT
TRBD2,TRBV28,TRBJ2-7,CASSTPGLAVGEQYF,TGTGCCAGCAGTACCCCGGGACTAGCAGTCGGCGAGCAGTACTTC
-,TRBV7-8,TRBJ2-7,CASTRGSPYEQYF,TGTGCCAGCACAAGGGGCTCCCCCTACGAGCAGTACTTC
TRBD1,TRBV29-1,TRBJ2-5,CSVHGQVRKETQYF,TGCAGCGTCCACGGACAGGTGCGCAAGGAGACCCAGTACTTC
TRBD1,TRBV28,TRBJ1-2,CASSDPGGYGYTF,TGTGCCAGCAGCGACCCAGGGGGTTATGGCTACACCTTC
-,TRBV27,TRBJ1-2,CASSLALRTGYTF,TGTGCCAGCAGTTTGGCCCTCAGAACTGGCTACACCTTC
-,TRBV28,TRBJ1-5,CASRSVGGGYQPQHF,TGTGCCAGCAGATCCGTTGGCGGGGGTTATCAGCCCCAGCATTTT
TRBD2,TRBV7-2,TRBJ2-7,CASSSHGEGPYEQYF,TGTGCCAGCAGTTCTCATGGGGAGGGCCCCTACGAGCAGTACTTC